The 2 T cell receptor beta chains presented below share a single source sample, sequenced in a study of cytomegalovirus exposure and HLA in healthy donors. PCR was performed using 60 Vbeta and 13 Jbeta primers. The assay was immunoSEQ multiplex PCR, and TCRdb's table has in-frame clones only and misses some. The listing records tens of thousands of clones. The material sequenced was PBMCs. The receptor set was obtained from a female donor in good health and CMV-seropositive.

The rearrangement joins TRBV18 to TRBJ1-1, with D unresolved. The CDR3 is 13 amino acids. The germline V gene encodes CDR1 KGHSH and CDR2 LQKENI. V shed 5 bases and J shed 5 bases, with 12 bases lying between them. This CDR3 is CASSRPGGTEAFF. CDR3 DNA: TGTGCCAGCTCAAGGCCAGGCGGGACTGAAGCTTTCTTT.

This sequence joins TRBV7-8 and TRBJ1-5; 7 bases fit TRBD1. V gave up 5 bases and J gave up 2 bases; unmatched junction bases: 9. The CDR3 consists of 16 residues. CDR1 SGHVS and CDR2 FQNEAQ come from the germline V gene. CDR3 DNA: TGTGCCAGCAGCGCGGGACAGACCCGAGGCAATCAGCCCCAGCATTTT. Its translation: CASSAGQTRGNQPQHF.